What follows are 26 T cell receptor beta chains derived from one specimen sequenced in a study of monozygotic twins with inflammatory bowel disease. Using the 5' RACE reads, TCRdb records one entry per CDR3 protein without DNA. This sample lists approximately 420,000 distinct CDR3 sequences; its ten largest clones have approximately 2.3%. The sample was blood. These receptors were collected from a human donor with ulcerative colitis or Crohn's disease, or a healthy co-twin of an affected twin (not recorded which).

This chain connects TRBV14 to TRBJ2-1; with no DNA, the TCRdb D assignment of TRBD2 cannot be verified. CDR3 length: 15 amino acids. CDR1 and CDR2 from the germline V gene are SGHDN and FVKESK. The CDR3 here is CASRHREGLYNEQFF.

The chain employs TRBV12-3 or TRBV12-4 and TRBJ2-1; checking the TCRdb D call of TRBD2 is not possible without DNA. The CDR3 extends over 14 amino acids. The CDR3 region is CASRLGTSGNEQFF.

The chain has TRBV4-3 and TRBJ1-2; TCRdb indicates TRBD1, and absent DNA this call remains unverified. The CDR3 is 14 residues long. The germline V gene has CDR1 LGHNA and CDR2 YSLEER. The CDR3 loop is CASSQDLGGYGYTF.

The V call is TRBV16, the J call TRBJ2-7; the D gene TCRdb calls, TRBD1, cannot be checked with no DNA. Germline V CDR1 and CDR2: KGHSY, FQNENV. This CDR3 contains 17 residues. CDR3 residues: CASSQYGEAGAIYEQYF.

The chain carries TRBV15 and TRBJ2-5; the D gene TCRdb calls, TRBD2, cannot be checked with no DNA. There are 15 residues in the CDR3. Germline values: CDR1 LNHNV, CDR2 YYDKDF (reference sequence). CDR3 loop: CATSGRLAGQETQYF.

The J gene is TRBJ1-4, the V gene TRBV29-1; TCRdb returns TRBD1, unconfirmable since there is no DNA. The CDR3 contains 14 residues. From germline, CDR1 is SQVTM and CDR2 ANQGSEA. The CDR3 spells CSVEGVQADEKLFF.

The CDR3 region is CSAHPETTNSPLHF. The chain is built from TRBV20-1 and TRBJ1-6; the D call from TCRdb, TRBD1, cannot be confirmed without DNA. Germline lookup yields CDR1 DFQATT and CDR2 SNEGSKA (reference sequence). The CDR3 totals 14 residues.

V and J are TRBV6-5 and TRBJ2-1; TCRdb's D call, TRBD2, is unchecked because there is no DNA. Per germline, CDR1 MNHEY and CDR2 SVGAGI. This CDR3 region has 16 residues. This CDR3 reads CASSYSAGERINEQFF.

This sequence joins TRBV7-8 and TRBJ2-7; TCRdb's assignment of TRBD1 cannot be checked, as there is no DNA. CDR3 length: 15 amino acids. Germline CDR1 is SGHVS and CDR2 is FQNEAQ. This CDR3 reads CASSSRDRGGYEQYF.

V gene TRBV7-2 combines with J gene TRBJ2-5; there is no DNA to check the TCRdb D call of TRBD1. This CDR3 comprises 15 residues. Looked up from germline, CDR1 is SGHTA and CDR2 is FQGNSA. CDR3 sequence reads: CASSLGWVGGETQYF.

The chain uses TRBV20-1 and TRBJ1-2. The CDR3 extends over 13 amino acids. Germline V lookup: CDR1 DFQATT, CDR2 SNEGSKA (reference sequence). The CDR3 sequence is CSAVKGRGGGYTF.

The chain joins TRBV7-2 to TRBJ2-3; the TRBD1 assignment by TCRdb is unverifiable without DNA. This CDR3 comprises 15 residues. The germline V gene encodes CDR1 SGHTA and CDR2 FQGNSA. The CDR3 sequence is CASSLNQGAGDTQYF.

This chain joins TRBV7-7 and TRBJ2-1; TCRdb's D gene call, TRBD2, goes unchecked for lack of DNA. The V gene's germline CDR1 is SSHAT and CDR2 FNYEAQ (reference sequence). This CDR3 region has 17 residues. CDR3 region: CASSLTSGSFSYNEQFF.

The genes are TRBV11-1 and TRBJ2-5; TCRdb indicates TRBD2, and absent DNA this call remains unverified. From germline, CDR1 is SGHAT and CDR2 FQDESV (reference sequence). The CDR3 extends over 15 amino acids. The chain's CDR3 is CASSLRAAGGETQYF.

The rearrangement links TRBV10-2 to TRBJ1-4; TCRdb's assignment of TRBD1 cannot be checked, as there is no DNA. The CDR3 has 14 amino acids. Per the germline V gene, CDR1 is WSHSY and CDR2 is SAAADI. The CDR3 protein is CASSEGQGIEKLFF.

The rearrangement uses TRBV28 and TRBJ1-6. Germline CDR1 is MDHEN and CDR2 is SYDVKM. The CDR3 runs to 13 residues. The CDR3: CASSARPFSPLHF.

The chain carries TRBV3-1 and TRBJ2-1; no DNA is available, so the TRBD1 call from TCRdb remains unchecked. CDR1 and CDR2 (germline): LGHDT, YNNKEL (reference sequence). The CDR3 contains 13 residues. The CDR3 protein is CASSPTPSGEQFF.

This sequence joins TRBV10-3 and TRBJ2-7; TCRdb's D call of TRBD2 is untestable without DNA. The CDR3 is 15 residues long. Germline values: CDR1 ENHRY, CDR2 SYGVKD. The CDR3 loop reads CAISERGTNNDEQYF.

The chain uses TRBV18 and TRBJ1-4. This CDR3 contains 14 residues. Germline V gives CDR1 KGHSH, CDR2 LQKENI. The CDR3 sequence is CASSPMAVREKLFF.

The chain is built from TRBV12-3 or TRBV12-4 and TRBJ1-5. This CDR3 is 14 amino acids long. CDR3: CASSLERRNQPQHF.

The CDR3 loop is CASSFQEGLGTEAFF. The chain couples TRBV5-1 to TRBJ1-1; the TCRdb call, TRBD1, lacks DNA for checking. The CDR3 is 15 amino acids. Germline CDR1 SGHRS, CDR2 YFSETQ.

The V call is TRBV5-1, the J call TRBJ2-7; TCRdb returns TRBD1, unconfirmable since there is no DNA. The length of the CDR3 is 14 residues. The germline gives CDR1 SGHRS, CDR2 YFSETQ. The CDR3 reads CASSPWDSAYEQYF. Full variable domain (missing parts from reference TRBV5-1 and TRBJ2-7): KAGVTQTPRYLIKTRGQQVTLSCSPISGHRSVSWYQQTPGQGLQFLFEYFSETQRNKGNFPGRFSGRQFSNSRSEMNVSTLELGDSALYLCASSPWDSAYEQYFGPGTRLTVT.

The chain links TRBV4-1 to TRBJ2-3. CDR1 MGHRA and CDR2 YSYEKL come from the germline V gene. This CDR3 region has 13 residues. This chain's CDR3 is CASSQDGANTQYF.

V gene TRBV25-1 combines with J gene TRBJ2-5; lacking DNA, the TRBD2 call made by TCRdb goes unchecked. Germline lookup yields CDR1 MGHDK and CDR2 SYGVNS. CDR3 size: 16 residues. The CDR3 here is CASSESLAGGRETQYF.

The genes are TRBV7-8 and TRBJ1-4; TCRdb picks TRBD1, but there is no DNA to check that call. The CDR3 runs 14 residues. Per the germline V gene, CDR1 is SGHVS and CDR2 is FQNEAQ. CDR3 in amino acids: CASSLAPDREKLFF.

V and J are TRBV5-1 and TRBJ1-5. The germline V gene has CDR1 SGHRS and CDR2 YFSETQ. This CDR3 has 13 amino acids. The chain's CDR3 is CASSFEGNQPQHF.